The 6 T cell receptor beta chains given below trace back to one sample, sequenced in a study of T cell clonality in common variable immunodeficiency. TCRdb's copy holds only in-frame clones and misses some; the assay was immunoSEQ multiplex PCR. The counts give around 34,000 clones, none of them seen only once; around 3.2% is held by the top ten. Material for sequencing was peripheral blood mononuclear cells. The receptors originated from a person aged 18 to 69 in good health.

This clone came up many times. The CDR3 is cut off 3 residues early in the read; its end comes from the germline J gene. The rearrangement uses TRBV20-1 and TRBJ1-2, with D possibly matching TRBD1 (5 bases). Germline assignment: CDR1 DFQATT and CDR2 SNEGSKA (reference sequence). Trimming removed 3 bases at V and 2 bases at J, with 13 bases between. The CDR3 loop spans 14 amino acids. The CDR3 loop is CSASSTQENYGYTF. The sequenced CDR3 bases are TGCAGTGCTAGCTCTACACAGGAAAACTATGGC.

The table lists this clone with many counts. The CDR3 end is not reached by the read, which stops 3 residues before it; the germline J gene fills it in. V gene TRBV11-3 combines with J gene TRBJ2-1; 10 bases agree with TRBD1. This CDR3 comprises 15 residues. Looked up from germline, CDR1 is SGHNT and CDR2 is YENEEA. The junction had 9 bases not matched to a gene; V was cut back by 6 bases and J by 7 bases. The CDR3 sequence: CASSLTGTGENEQFF. The CDR3 bases that were read are TGTGCCAGCAGTCTCACCGGGACAGGGGAAAATGAG.

This clone was seen ten or more times. The read ends 3 residues shy of where the CDR3 ends; the end is completed using the germline J gene. The V gene is TRBV14, the J gene TRBJ2-1, with TRBD2 identical over 8 bases. This CDR3 contains 15 residues. V lost 4 bases and J lost 7; bases outside the gene matches: 9. Germline loops: CDR1 SGHDN, CDR2 FVKESK. The DNA read from the CDR3 is TGTGCCAGCAGCCCCCCCGGGGGGGGGACGAATGAG. This gives the protein CASSPPGGGTNE. The whole CDR3 protein is CASSPPGGGTNEQFF.

This clone was detected many times. The sequence runs out 3 residues before the end of the CDR3; the remainder is reconstructed from the germline J gene. The chain combines TRBV20-1 with TRBJ2-3; TRBD2 agrees at 12 bases. This CDR3 contains 14 residues. The germline V gene has CDR1 DFQATT and CDR2 SNEGSKA (reference sequence). Losses at the gene ends were 6 bases for V and 4 bases for J; bases not matched to a gene: 5. CDR3 sequence: CSALLAGGPDTQYF. Partial CDR3 DNA: TGCAGTGCGCTACTAGCGGGAGGACCAGATACG.

This clone was recorded many times. Sequencing ends 3 residues short of the CDR3 end; the germline J gene provides the rest. J is TRBJ2-1 and V is TRBV4-2; TRBD2 matches 9 bases. The V gene's germline CDR1 is LGHNA and CDR2 YNFKEQ. The CDR3 runs to 16 residues. The ends lost 1 base at V and 6 bases at J; junction bases unmatched: 7. The CDR3 reads CASSQVGAGGGNEQFF. Incomplete CDR3 DNA: TGTGCCAGCAGCCAAGTAGGGGCGGGAGGGGGCAATGAG.

This clone was recorded many times. The observed sequence ends 3 residues before the CDR3 terminus, with the missing tail filled in from the germline J gene. The rearrangement joins TRBV15 to TRBJ2-7; tentatively, D is TRBD1 (5 bases). Germline CDR1 and CDR2: LNHNV and YYDKDF (reference sequence). V dropped 7 bases and J dropped 1 base, with 11 bases sitting between them. The CDR3 contains 13 residues. CDR3 sequence reads: CATNNQGSYEQYF. Incomplete CDR3 DNA: TGTGCCACCAACAACCAGGGATCCTACGAG.